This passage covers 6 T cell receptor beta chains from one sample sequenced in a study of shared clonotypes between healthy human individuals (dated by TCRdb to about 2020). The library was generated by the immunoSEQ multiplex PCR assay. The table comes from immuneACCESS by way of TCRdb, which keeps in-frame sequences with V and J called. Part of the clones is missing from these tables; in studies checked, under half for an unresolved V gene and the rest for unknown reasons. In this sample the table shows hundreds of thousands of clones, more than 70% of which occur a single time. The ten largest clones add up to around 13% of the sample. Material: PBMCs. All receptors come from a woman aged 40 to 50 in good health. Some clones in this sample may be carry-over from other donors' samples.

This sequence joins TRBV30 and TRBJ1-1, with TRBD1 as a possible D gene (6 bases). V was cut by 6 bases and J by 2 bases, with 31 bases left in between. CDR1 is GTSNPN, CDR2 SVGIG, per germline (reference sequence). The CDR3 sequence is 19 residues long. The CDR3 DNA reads TGTGCCTGCGAATTTGGGAGACAACAGGGAAACCCCCCCAACACTGAAGCTTTCTTT. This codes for CACEFGRQQGNPPNTEAFF. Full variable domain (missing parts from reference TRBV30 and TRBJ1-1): SQTIHQWPATLVQPVGSPLSLECTVEGTSNPNLYWYRQAAGRGLQLLFYSVGIGQISSEVPQNLSASRPQDRQFILSSKKLLLSDSGFYLCACEFGRQQGNPPNTEAFFGQGTRLTVV.

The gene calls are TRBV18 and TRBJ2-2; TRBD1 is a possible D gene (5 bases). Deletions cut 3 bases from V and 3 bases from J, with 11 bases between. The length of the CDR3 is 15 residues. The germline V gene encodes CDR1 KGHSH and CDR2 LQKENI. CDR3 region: CASSPTVPDTGELFF. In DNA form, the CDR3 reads TGTGCCAGCTCACCGACAGTTCCGGACACCGGGGAGCTGTTTTTT.

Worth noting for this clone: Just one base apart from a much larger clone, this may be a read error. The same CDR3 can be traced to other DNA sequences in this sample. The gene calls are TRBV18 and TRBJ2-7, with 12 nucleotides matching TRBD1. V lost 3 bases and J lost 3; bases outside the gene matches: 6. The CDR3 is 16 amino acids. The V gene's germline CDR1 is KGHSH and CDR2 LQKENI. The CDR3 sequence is CASSPSGTGGGYEQYF. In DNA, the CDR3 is TGTGCCAGCTCACCGTCCGGGACAGGGGGCGGCTACGAGCAGTACTTC. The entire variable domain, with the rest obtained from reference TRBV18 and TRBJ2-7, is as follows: NAGVMQNPRHLVRRRGQEARLRCSPMKGHSHVYWYRQLPEEGLKFMVYLQKENIIDESGMPKERFSAEFPKEGPSILRIQQVVRGDSAAYFCASSPSGTGGGYEQYFGPGTRLTVT.

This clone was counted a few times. CDR3 amino acids: CASSLGTVQETQYF. CDR3 nucleotides: TGTGCCAGCAGCCTCGGGACTGTCCAAGAGACCCAGTACTTC. The genes are TRBV9 and TRBJ2-5; a weak D match, TRBD2 (6 bases). The germline V and J ends were trimmed by 4 bases and 1 base, with 11 bases remaining between them. Germline V CDR1 and CDR2: SGDLS, YYNGEE. The CDR3 has 14 residues.

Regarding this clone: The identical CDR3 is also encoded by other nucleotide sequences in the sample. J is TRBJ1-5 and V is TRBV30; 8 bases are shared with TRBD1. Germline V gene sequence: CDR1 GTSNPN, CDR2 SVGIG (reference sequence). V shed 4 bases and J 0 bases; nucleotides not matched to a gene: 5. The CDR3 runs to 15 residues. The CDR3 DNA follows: TGTGCCTGGAAAGGGCAGGGGGCTAGCAATCAGCCCCAGCATTTT. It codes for CAWKGQGASNQPQHF.

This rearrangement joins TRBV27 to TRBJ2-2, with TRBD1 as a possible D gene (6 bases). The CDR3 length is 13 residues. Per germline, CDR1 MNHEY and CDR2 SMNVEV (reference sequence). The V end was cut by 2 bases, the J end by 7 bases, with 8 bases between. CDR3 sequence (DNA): TGTGCCAGCAGTTTAGGGGGCCTCGGGGAGCTGTTTTTT. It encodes CASSLGGLGELFF.